This T cell receptor beta chain appears in the sequencing data of a study of T cell repertoires in cytomegalovirus infection. Study-wide background: Evidence of both CMV infection and a matching HLA type came from public TCR beta signatures.

As for this clonotype: Its specificity is not known.

Study-level results: Dominant in the ex vivo response were TCR beta clonotypes restricted by HLA-C and specific for CMV. Carriage of CMV together with the relevant HLA was identifiable through cumulative public TCR beta family frequency.

The germline V gene encodes CDR1 SEHNR and CDR2 FQNEAQ (reference sequence). Trimming cost V 4 bases and J 1 base, with 12 bases left between them. This CDR3 has 15 amino acids. TCRdb processed the reads anew with MiXCR; each CDR3 protein has one entry. Here the sample spans a few hundred thousand distinct CDR3 sequences, roughly an eighth being singletons. The sample taken for sequencing was PBMCs. The chain carries TRBV7-9 and TRBJ2-3; D ambiguous. This clonotype was sampled from a human donor in good health (CMV status not recorded). Some clones in this sample may be carry-over from other donors' samples. This CDR3 is CASSSTDPRTDTQYF. DNA for the CDR3: TGTGCCAGCAGCTCCACGGACCCCCGCACAGATACGCAGTATTTT.